The source of this TCR beta chain is a study of T cells in localized non-small cell lung cancer. V was shortened by 7 bases and J by 0 bases, with 16 bases between the two germline ends. The CDR3 consists of 16 residues. Germline V CDR1 and CDR2: MDHEN, SYDVKM. Study-wide points: Appearance in adjacent lung was seen for a median around 60 of the top 100 tumor clones.

This table comes from immunoSEQ multiplex PCR, and its TCRdb copy is limited to in-frame clones, with some not included. The table lists around 130,000 clones, approximately 88% of them singletons, with roughly 1.8% in the top ten. A word on this clone: No antigen is known for it.

The chain carries TRBV28 and TRBJ1-5; D remains unclear. This sequence was found in a female donor over 55 with stage I lung adenocarcinoma. This specimen was peripheral blood, taken before any cancer treatment. As DNA, the CDR3 is TGTGCCAGCACCCCTATGGAGACTTATAGCAATCAGCCCCAGCATTTT. It yields the protein CASTPMETYSNQPQHF. The full variable domain, completed using reference TRBV28 and TRBJ1-5, is DVKVTQSSRYLVKRTGEKVFLECVQDMDHENMFWYRQDPGLGLRLIYFSYDVKMKEKGDIPEGYSVSREKKERFSLILESASTNQTSMYLCASTPMETYSNQPQHFGDGTRLSIL.